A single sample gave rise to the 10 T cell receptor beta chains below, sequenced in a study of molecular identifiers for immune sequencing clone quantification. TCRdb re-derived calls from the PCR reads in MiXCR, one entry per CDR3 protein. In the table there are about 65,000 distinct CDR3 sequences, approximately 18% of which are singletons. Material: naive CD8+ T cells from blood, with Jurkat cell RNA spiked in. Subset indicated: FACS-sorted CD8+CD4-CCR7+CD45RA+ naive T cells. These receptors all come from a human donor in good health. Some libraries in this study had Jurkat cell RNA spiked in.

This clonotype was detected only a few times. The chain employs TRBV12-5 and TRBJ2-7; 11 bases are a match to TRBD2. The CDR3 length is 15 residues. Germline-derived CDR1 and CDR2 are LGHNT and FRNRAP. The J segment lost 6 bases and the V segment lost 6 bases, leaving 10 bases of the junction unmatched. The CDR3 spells CASGPGLAAFGEQYF. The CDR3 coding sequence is TGTGCTAGTGGCCCGGGACTAGCGGCGTTCGGCGAGCAGTACTTC.

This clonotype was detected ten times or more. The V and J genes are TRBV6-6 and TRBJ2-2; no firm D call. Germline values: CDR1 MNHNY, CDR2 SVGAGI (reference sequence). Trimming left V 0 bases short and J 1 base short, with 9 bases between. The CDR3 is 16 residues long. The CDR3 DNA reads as TGTGCCAGCAGTTACTCGATGTTAAAGAACACCGGGGAGCTGTTTTTT. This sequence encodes CASSYSMLKNTGELFF.

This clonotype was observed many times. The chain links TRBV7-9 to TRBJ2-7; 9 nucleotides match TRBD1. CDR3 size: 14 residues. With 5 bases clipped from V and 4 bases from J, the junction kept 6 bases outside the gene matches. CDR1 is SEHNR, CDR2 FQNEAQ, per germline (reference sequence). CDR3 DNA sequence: TGTGCCAGCAGCCCATCGACAGGGGGGTACGAGCAGTACTTC. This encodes CASSPSTGGYEQYF.

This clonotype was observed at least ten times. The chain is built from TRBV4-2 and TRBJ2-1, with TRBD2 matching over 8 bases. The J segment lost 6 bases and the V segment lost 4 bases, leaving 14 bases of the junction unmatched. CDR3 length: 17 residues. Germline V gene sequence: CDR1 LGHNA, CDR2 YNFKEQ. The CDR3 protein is CASSRNSPGLAGNEQFF. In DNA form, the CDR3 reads TGTGCCAGCAGCCGGAACTCACCAGGACTAGCAGGCAATGAGCAGTTCTTC.

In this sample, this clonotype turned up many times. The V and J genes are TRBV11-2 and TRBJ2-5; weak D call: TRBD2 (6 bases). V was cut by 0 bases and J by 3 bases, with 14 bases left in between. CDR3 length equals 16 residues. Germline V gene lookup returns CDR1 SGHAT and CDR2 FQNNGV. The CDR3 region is CASSLDGGSFKETQYF. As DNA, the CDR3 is TGTGCCAGCAGCTTAGATGGGGGGTCGTTTAAAGAGACCCAGTACTTC.

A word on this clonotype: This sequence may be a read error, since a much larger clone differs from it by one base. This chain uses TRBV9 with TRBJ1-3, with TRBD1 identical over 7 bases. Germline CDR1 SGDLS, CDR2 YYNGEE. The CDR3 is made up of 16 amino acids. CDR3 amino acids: CASCVEMGTAGNTIYF. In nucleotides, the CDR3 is TGTGCCAGCTGCGTAGAGATGGGGACAGCAGGAAACACCATATATTTT.

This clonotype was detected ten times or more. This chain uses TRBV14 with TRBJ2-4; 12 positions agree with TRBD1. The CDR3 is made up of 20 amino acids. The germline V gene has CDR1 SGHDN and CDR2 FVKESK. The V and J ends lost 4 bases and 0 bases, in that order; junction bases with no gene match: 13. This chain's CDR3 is CASSLKVPGQGALAKNIQYF. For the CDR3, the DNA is TGTGCCAGCAGCCTTAAAGTCCCGGGACAGGGGGCCCTAGCCAAAAACATTCAGTACTTC.

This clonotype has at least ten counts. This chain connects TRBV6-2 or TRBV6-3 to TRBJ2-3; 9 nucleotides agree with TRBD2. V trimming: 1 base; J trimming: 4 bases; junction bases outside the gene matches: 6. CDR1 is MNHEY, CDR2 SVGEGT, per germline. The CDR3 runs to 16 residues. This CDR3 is CASSYYSGRGADTQYF. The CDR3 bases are TGTGCCAGCAGTTACTATAGCGGGAGAGGCGCAGATACGCAGTATTTT.

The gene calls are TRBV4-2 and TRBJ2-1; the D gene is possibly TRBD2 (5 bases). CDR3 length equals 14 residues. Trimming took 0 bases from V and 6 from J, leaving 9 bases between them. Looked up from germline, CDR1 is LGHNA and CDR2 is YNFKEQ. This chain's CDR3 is CASSQELGINEQFF. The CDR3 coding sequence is TGTGCCAGCAGCCAAGAGCTCGGGATCAATGAGCAGTTCTTC.

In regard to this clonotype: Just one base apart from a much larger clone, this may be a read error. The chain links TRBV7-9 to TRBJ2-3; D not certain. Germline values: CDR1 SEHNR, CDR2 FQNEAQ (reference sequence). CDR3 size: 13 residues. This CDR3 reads CVSSSGRPPAQYF. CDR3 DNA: TGTGTCAGCAGCTCGGGTAGGCCACCAGCGCAGTATTTT.